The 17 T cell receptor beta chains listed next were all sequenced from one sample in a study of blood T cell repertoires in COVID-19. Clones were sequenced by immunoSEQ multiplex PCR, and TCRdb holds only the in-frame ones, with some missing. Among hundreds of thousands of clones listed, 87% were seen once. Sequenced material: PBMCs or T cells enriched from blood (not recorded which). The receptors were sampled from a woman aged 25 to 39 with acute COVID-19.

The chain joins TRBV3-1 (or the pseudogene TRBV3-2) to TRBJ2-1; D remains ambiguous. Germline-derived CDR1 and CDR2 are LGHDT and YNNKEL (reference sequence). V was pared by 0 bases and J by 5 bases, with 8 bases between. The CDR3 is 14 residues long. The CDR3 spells CASSQDSPDNEQFF. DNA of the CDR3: TGTGCCAGCAGCCAAGATAGCCCCGACAATGAGCAGTTCTTC.

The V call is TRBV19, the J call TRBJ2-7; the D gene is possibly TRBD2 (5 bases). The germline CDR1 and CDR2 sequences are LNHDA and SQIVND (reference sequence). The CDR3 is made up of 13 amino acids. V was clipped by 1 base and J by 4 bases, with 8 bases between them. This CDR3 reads CASSIVGDYEQYF. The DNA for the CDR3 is TGTGCCAGTAGTATAGTGGGAGATTACGAGCAGTACTTC.

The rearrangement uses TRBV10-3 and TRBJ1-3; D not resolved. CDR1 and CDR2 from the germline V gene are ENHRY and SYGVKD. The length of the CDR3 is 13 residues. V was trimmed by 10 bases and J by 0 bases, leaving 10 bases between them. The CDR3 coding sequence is TGTGCCAGCCAGGAAAGCTCTGGAAACACCATATATTTT. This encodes CASQESSGNTIYF.

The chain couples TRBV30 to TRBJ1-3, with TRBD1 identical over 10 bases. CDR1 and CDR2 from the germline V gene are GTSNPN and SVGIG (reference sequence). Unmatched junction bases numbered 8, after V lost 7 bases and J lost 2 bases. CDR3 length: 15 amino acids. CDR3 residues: CASDRGIITGNTIYF. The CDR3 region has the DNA TGTGCCTCGGACAGGGGGATTATTACTGGAAACACCATATATTTT.

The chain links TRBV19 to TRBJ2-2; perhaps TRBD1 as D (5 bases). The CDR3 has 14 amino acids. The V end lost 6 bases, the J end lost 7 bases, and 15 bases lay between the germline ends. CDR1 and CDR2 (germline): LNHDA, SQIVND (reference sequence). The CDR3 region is CASRLLGLGGELFF. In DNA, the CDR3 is TGTGCCAGTAGGCTATTGGGGCTCGGCGGGGAGCTGTTTTTT.

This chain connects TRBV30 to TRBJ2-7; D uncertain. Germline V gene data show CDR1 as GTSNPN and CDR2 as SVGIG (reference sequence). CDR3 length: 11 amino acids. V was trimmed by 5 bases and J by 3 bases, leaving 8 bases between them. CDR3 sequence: CAWAASYEQYF. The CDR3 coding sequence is TGTGCCTGGGCAGCTAGCTACGAGCAGTACTTC.

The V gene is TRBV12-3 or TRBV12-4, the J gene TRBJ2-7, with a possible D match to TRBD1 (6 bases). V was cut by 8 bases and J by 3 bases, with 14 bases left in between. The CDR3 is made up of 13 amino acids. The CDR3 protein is CASQQGLIYEQYF. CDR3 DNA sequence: TGTGCCAGCCAGCAGGGGCTCATCTACGAGCAGTACTTC.

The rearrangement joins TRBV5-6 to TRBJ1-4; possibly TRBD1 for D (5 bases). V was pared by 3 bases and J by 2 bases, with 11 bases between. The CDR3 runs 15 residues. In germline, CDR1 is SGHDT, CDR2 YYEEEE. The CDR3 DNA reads TGTGCCAGCAGCTGGGGGGACCGTACTAATGAAAAACTGTTTTTT. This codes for CASSWGDRTNEKLFF. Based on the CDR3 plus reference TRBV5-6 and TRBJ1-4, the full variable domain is DAGVTQSPTHLIKTRGQQVTLRCSPKSGHDTVSWYQQALGQGPQFIFQYYEEEERQRGNFPDRFSGHQFPNYSSELNVNALLLGDSALYLCASSWGDRTNEKLFFGSGTQLSVL.

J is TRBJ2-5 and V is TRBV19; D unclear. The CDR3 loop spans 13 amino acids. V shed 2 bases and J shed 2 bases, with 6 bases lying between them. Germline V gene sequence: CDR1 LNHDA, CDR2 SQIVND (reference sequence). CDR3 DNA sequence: TGTGCCAGTAGTATAAGCACTCAAGAGACCCAGTACTTC. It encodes CASSISTQETQYF.

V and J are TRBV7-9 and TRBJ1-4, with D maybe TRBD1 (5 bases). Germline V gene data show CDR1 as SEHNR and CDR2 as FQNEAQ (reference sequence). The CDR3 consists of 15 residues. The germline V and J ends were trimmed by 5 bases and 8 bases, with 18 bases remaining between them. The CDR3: CASSPKGREDEKLFF. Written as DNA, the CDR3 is TGTGCCAGCAGCCCAAAGGGCAGGGAAGACGAAAAACTGTTTTTT.

CDR3 in amino acids: CASSQGQTSYGYTF. In DNA, the CDR3 is TGTGCCAGCAGCCAAGGACAGACCTCCTATGGCTACACCTTC. The V and J genes are TRBV3-1 (or the pseudogene TRBV3-2) and TRBJ1-2; possibly TRBD1 for D (5 bases). Per the germline V gene, CDR1 is LGHDT and CDR2 is YNNKEL (reference sequence). Trimming shortened V by 1 base and J by 4 bases, and 10 bases separated the two germline ends. The CDR3 loop spans 14 amino acids.

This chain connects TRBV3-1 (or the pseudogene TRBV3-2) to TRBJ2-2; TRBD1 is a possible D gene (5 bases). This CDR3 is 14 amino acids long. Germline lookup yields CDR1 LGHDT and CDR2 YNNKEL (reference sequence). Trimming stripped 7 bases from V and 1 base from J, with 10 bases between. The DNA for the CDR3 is TGTGCCAGCAACCCAAGGGGGAACACCGGGGAGCTGTTTTTT. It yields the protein CASNPRGNTGELFF.

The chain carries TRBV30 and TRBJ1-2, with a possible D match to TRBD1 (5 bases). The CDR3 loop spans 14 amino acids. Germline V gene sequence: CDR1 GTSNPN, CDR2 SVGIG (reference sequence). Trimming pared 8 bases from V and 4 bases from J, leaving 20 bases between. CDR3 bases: TGTGCCAGCCCCCAGGGAAGCGAATTCTATGGCTACACCTTC. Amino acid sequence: CASPQGSEFYGYTF. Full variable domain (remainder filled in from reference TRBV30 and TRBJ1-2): SQTIHQWPATLVQPVGSPLSLECTVEGTSNPNLYWYRQAAGRGLQLLFYSVGIGQISSEVPQNLSASRPQDRQFILSSKKLLLSDSGFYLCASPQGSEFYGYTFGSGTRLTVV.

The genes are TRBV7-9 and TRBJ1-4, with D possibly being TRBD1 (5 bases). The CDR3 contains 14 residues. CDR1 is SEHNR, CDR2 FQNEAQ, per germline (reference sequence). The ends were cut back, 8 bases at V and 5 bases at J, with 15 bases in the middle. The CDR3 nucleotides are TGTGCCAGCGGGGCAAAAAGTGGAAATGAAAAACTGTTTTTT. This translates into CASGAKSGNEKLFF.

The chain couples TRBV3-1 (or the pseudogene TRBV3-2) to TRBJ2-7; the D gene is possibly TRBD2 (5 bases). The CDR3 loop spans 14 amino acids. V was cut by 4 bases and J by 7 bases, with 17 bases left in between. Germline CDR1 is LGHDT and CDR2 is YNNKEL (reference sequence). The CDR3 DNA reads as TGTGCCAGCAGCCCGTCGGGAATTCTCTGGGAGCAGTACTTC. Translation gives CASSPSGILWEQYF.

The CDR3 region has the DNA TGCGCCAGCAGCCAAGCAGGGATGGTCACTGAAGCTTTCTTT. Amino acids: CASSQAGMVTEAFF. The chain links TRBV4-1 to TRBJ1-1; perhaps TRBD1 as D (5 bases). This CDR3 contains 14 residues. With 1 base removed from V and 4 bases from J, the gap between germline ends came to 10 bases. The germline gives CDR1 MGHRA, CDR2 YSYEKL.

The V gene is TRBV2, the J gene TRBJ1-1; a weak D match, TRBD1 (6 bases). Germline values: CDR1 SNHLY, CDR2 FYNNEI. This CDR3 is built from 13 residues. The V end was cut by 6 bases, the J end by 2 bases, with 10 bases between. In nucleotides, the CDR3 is TGTGCCAGCAGCTACAGGGTTAACACTGAAGCTTTCTTT. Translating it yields CASSYRVNTEAFF.